Listed below are T cell receptor beta chains from one sample, sequenced in a study of shared clonotypes between healthy human individuals. TCRdb's copy holds only in-frame clones and misses some; the assay was immunoSEQ multiplex PCR. The top ten clones hold around 1.8% of a sample with 600,000 to 800,000 clones, over 55% of them seen once. The sample consisted of memory CD4+ T cells sorted from blood. Every receptor here comes from a woman aged 30 to 39 in good health. CDR3s include the opening cysteine and the closing phenylalanine or tryptophan. D genes are given only for firm matches. Some rows mark clone size as missing; the rest say once, few, many or name a class of expanded clone.

TGCAGCGTCAGATCGGGACAGGGGACCGGGGAGCTGTTTTTT CSVRSGQGTGELFF - TRBV29-1 TRBD1 TRBJ2-2
TGTGCCAGCAGCTTTGGGGGGACTAGCTACACCGGGGAGCTGTTTTTT CASSFGGTSYTGELFF - TRBV7-6 TRBD2 TRBJ2-2
TGTGCCAGCAGCCGGACCGCTACGGGGATAGATACGCAGTATTTT CASSRTATGIDTQYF - TRBV7-2 - TRBJ2-3
TGTGCCAGCAGGGGCCGATCCCTCAATCAGCCCCAGCATTTT CASRGRSLNQPQHF - TRBV27 - TRBJ1-5
TGTGCCAGTAGTAAGAATCGGGACCCGGATAGCACAGATACGCAGTATTTT CASSKNRDPDSTDTQYF - TRBV19 - TRBJ2-3
TGTGCCAGCACCTTCGGCCCGCAGTATTTT CASTFGPQYF - TRBV7-9 - TRBJ2-3
TGCGCCAGCAGCTTGGGACAGGGGGCTTCGACAGATACGCAGTATTTT CASSLGQGASTDTQYF - TRBV5-1 TRBD1 TRBJ2-3
TGCAGCGTCGGAAGGCCAGGGGGTGACAATGAGCAGTTCTTC CSVGRPGGDNEQFF - TRBV29-1 TRBD1 TRBJ2-1
TGTGCCAGTAGTCCTAGACTAGCGGCTTACAATGAGCAGTTCTTC CASSPRLAAYNEQFF - TRBV19 TRBD2 TRBJ2-1
TGTGCCAGCAGTACTAAGGGGCCGGGAAGCGGGCATTTCACAGATACGCAGTATTTT CASSTKGPGSGHFTDTQYF - TRBV27 - TRBJ2-3
TGTGCCAGCAGCCAGCTTCTAGTTAATGAGCAGTTCTTC CASSQLLVNEQFF many TRBV14 - TRBJ2-1
TGCGCCAGCAGCCAAGCCCCGGGGGAAGGTCAGCCCCAGCATTTT CASSQAPGEGQPQHF - TRBV4-1 - TRBJ1-5
TGTGCCATCAGTGGGGGGCCAGGGGAGCTGTTTTTT CAISGGPGELFF few TRBV10-3 - TRBJ2-2
TGCGCCAGCAGCCCTAGGACTAGCGGGATAGGTACGCAGTATTTT CASSPRTSGIGTQYF - TRBV5-1 TRBD2 TRBJ2-3
TGTGCCATCAGTGAAACCGGCTACGAGCAGTACTTC CAISETGYEQYF - TRBV10-3 - TRBJ2-7
TGTGCCATCAGTGACCGCGGGAGAACCTCCAATGAGCAGTTCTTC CAISDRGRTSNEQFF once TRBV10-3 TRBD2 TRBJ2-1
TGCAGCGTCAGAACTTTCAGGCCAGGGGGCCCTGAAGCTTTCTTT CSVRTFRPGGPEAFF - TRBV29-1 TRBD1 TRBJ1-1
TGTGCCAGCAGTGAAACAGGACAGGGAGGGGAAAAACTGTTTTTT CASSETGQGGEKLFF - TRBV28 TRBD1 TRBJ1-4
TGTGCCAGCAGCCAAACTACAGGGGGGAGAAACACTGAAGCTTTCTTT CASSQTTGGRNTEAFF - TRBV13 TRBD1 TRBJ1-1
TGTGCCACCAGCAGAGATAGGGGCCGGGAGGGCCTAAACGAGCAGTACTTC CATSRDRGREGLNEQYF once TRBV15 TRBD2 TRBJ2-7
TGTGCCAGTAGTATCGAGGGGAATACGCAGTATTTT CASSIEGNTQYF few TRBV19 - TRBJ2-3
TGTGCCAGCAGTCACGCCCATCCGGGAGGGGGAGATACGCAGTATTTT CASSHAHPGGGDTQYF - TRBV27 TRBD2 TRBJ2-3
TGTGCCAGCAGCGCCACCGGGACATTGAACACTGAAGCTTTCTTT CASSATGTLNTEAFF - TRBV21-1 - TRBJ1-1
TGTGCCAGTAGTAGACTAGCGGGAATGGTAGATACGCAGTATTTT CASSRLAGMVDTQYF - TRBV19 TRBD2 TRBJ2-3
TGTGCCAGTAGTAGCGGGAGGGCCGCCACCGGGGAGCTGTTTTTT CASSSGRAATGELFF few TRBV19 TRBD2 TRBJ2-2
TGTGCCAGCAGCTTGACAGGGACTAAAAACGAGCAGTACTTC CASSLTGTKNEQYF - TRBV6-5 - TRBJ2-7
TGCGCCAGCAGCCAAGTTTGGCGAAAGGACGAGCAGTACTTC CASSQVWRKDEQYF once TRBV4-1 - TRBJ2-7
TGTGCCAGCAGGGTCGGACTAGAGAACGAGCAGTACTTC CASRVGLENEQYF - TRBV6-1 TRBD2 TRBJ2-7
TGTGCCAGCAGTACAGGACTAGAGCCAGATACGCAGTATTTT CASSTGLEPDTQYF few TRBV27 TRBD2 TRBJ2-3
TGTGCCAGCAAAGTAGGACTAGCGGGAGGGTATACCGGGGAGCTGTTTTTT CASKVGLAGGYTGELFF - TRBV28 TRBD2 TRBJ2-2
TGTGCCAGCAGTTACGGGGGGCAGGGTGAAAAACTGTTTTTT CASSYGGQGEKLFF - TRBV6-5 - TRBJ1-4
TGTGCCAGTAGTATTTCAGGTAGCGCTCAGAGCTCCTACAATGAGCAGTTCTTC CASSISGSAQSSYNEQFF - TRBV19 - TRBJ2-1
TGCGCCACCCGCCCCACGGGACTAGTTGTAGAGACCCAGTACTTC CATRPTGLVVETQYF few TRBV5-1 TRBD2 TRBJ2-5
TGTGCCATCAGGGGGGCAGCCATGAACACTGAAGCTTTCTTT CAIRGAAMNTEAFF - TRBV10-3 - TRBJ1-1
TGTGCCAGCAGCTTAGGCTCAGGTGGCGGATTTTACGAGCAGTACTTC CASSLGSGGGFYEQYF few TRBV11-2 - TRBJ2-7
TGTGCCAGCAGCCAAGGCCGGGGGACGATCTACAATGAGCAGTTCTTC CASSQGRGTIYNEQFF - TRBV4-2 - TRBJ2-1
TGTGCCATCAGTGTCGACAGGGAGTCCTACGAGCAGTACTTC CAISVDRESYEQYF - TRBV10-3 TRBD1 TRBJ2-7
TGTGCCAGCAGCTTATACGGAGGGACCCAGTACTTC CASSLYGGTQYF once TRBV7-2 - TRBJ2-5
TGTGCCAGTAGTGCGGGTCGTCGACTAGGGGAGACCCAGTACTTC CASSAGRRLGETQYF once TRBV19 - TRBJ2-5
TGCGCCAGCAGCTTGGTATCTGCCGGCACTGAAGCTTTCTTT CASSLVSAGTEAFF - TRBV5-1 - TRBJ1-1
TGTGCCAGCAGTGAAAACGGGGGGAAACGGCAGCCCCAGCATTTT CASSENGGKRQPQHF - TRBV6-1 - TRBJ1-5
TGTGCCAGCAGTTACTCGATACACAATTACTATGGCTACACCTTC CASSYSIHNYYGYTF - TRBV6-5 - TRBJ1-2
TGCGCCAGCGGATCATCCGGGGACACTCTTAACACCGGGGAGCTGTTTTTT CASGSSGDTLNTGELFF - TRBV5-1 - TRBJ2-2
TGTGCCAGCAGGGCAGGGTTGCACGAGCAGTACTTC CASRAGLHEQYF - TRBV28 - TRBJ2-7
TGCGCCAGCAGCTTGGGGGCCACCCCTGGCTGGAATGAGCAGTTCTTC CASSLGATPGWNEQFF - TRBV5-1 - TRBJ2-1
TGTGCCAGCAGCGTTGCCTTGGGGGCGCAGTATTTT CASSVALGAQYF many TRBV7-2 - TRBJ2-3
TGTGCTAGTGGTTTATCCCTGGGACAGAATTACTACGAGCAGTACTTC CASGLSLGQNYYEQYF - TRBV12-5 TRBD1 TRBJ2-7
TGTGCCAGCTCACCACCCCTACACTCCTATGGCTACACCTTC CASSPPLHSYGYTF few TRBV18 - TRBJ1-2
TGTGCCAGCTCACCACCGTCGGCCCTGACCTACGAGCAGTACTTC CASSPPSALTYEQYF - TRBV18 - TRBJ2-7
TGTGCCAGCTCACCACCTGCAGGAGCCTCAGGCGTCGCTTTCTTT CASSPPAGASGVAFF - TRBV18 - TRBJ1-1
TGTGCCAGCAGCTTAGAGGGTGGAACTGAAGCTTTCTTT CASSLEGGTEAFF - TRBV7-9 - TRBJ1-1
TGTGCCAGCAGCTTAGCCCAATCCACCGGGGAGCTGTTTTTT CASSLAQSTGELFF - TRBV11-3 - TRBJ2-2
TGTGCCAGCAGCCTCTCAGCGGGGGACTACGAGCAGTACTTC CASSLSAGDYEQYF - TRBV2 TRBD2 TRBJ2-7